The 16 T cell receptor beta chains below were found in one sample sequenced in a study of T-cell memory formation after mild COVID-19. TCRdb fed the 5' RACE reads into MiXCR, producing one record per CDR3 protein. The sample contains 270,000 or so distinct CDR3 sequences, about 20% of which appear only once. The sample was PBMCs or a T cell subset sorted from them (not recorded which). The source of these receptors is a man between 18 and 29 years old who had mild COVID-19 (a few samples of this study predate the infection). Cell type and time point are not known.

This clonotype has just a few counts. This chain uses TRBV7-9 with TRBJ2-7; tentatively, D is TRBD1 (6 bases). V lost 5 bases, J lost 7 bases, and 15 bases lay in between. Germline V gives CDR1 SEHNR, CDR2 FQNEAQ (reference sequence). This CDR3 is 13 amino acids long. The CDR3 DNA is TGTGCCAGCAGCCTGGTGGGGGCGCGGGAGCAGTACTTC. Protein: CASSLVGAREQYF.

V is TRBV4-1 and J is TRBJ2-3, with TRBD2 matching over 7 bases. CDR1 is MGHRA, CDR2 YSYEKL, per germline. The CDR3 is made up of 16 amino acids. V trimming: 6 bases; J trimming: 1 base; junction bases outside the gene matches: 10. CDR3 nucleotides: TGCGCCAGCAGGTCCCGACTAGCTGGGGGCACAGATACGCAGTATTTT. Translating gives CASRSRLAGGTDTQYF.

The CDR3 nucleotides are TGCGCCAGCAGCGCCGCGGGGGCTGGCTACACCTTC. This encodes CASSAAGAGYTF. The chain couples TRBV10-2 to TRBJ1-2, with a possible D match to TRBD1 (6 bases). The V gene's germline CDR1 is WSHSY and CDR2 SAAADI. V was cut by 6 bases and J by 7 bases, with 12 bases left in between. The CDR3 loop spans 12 amino acids.

The V call is TRBV29-1, the J call TRBJ1-1, with D possibly matching TRBD1 (6 bases). CDR3 length: 14 residues. Per germline, CDR1 SQVTM and CDR2 ANQGSEA. Trimming took off 6 bases at V and 0 bases at J, with 14 bases between the two ends. For the CDR3, the DNA is TGCAGCGTGATCGGGACAAGCATGAACACTGAAGCTTTCTTT. Translation gives CSVIGTSMNTEAFF.

This clonotype has only a few counts. The J gene is TRBJ2-4, the V gene TRBV27; D is unclear. The CDR3 runs to 14 residues. Trimming left V 7 bases short and J 0 bases short, with 10 bases between. Germline V gives CDR1 MNHEY, CDR2 SMNVEV (reference sequence). CDR3 nucleotides: TGTGCCAGCAACGAAGCTCTAGCCAAAAACATTCAGTACTTC. This sequence encodes CASNEALAKNIQYF.

The chain combines TRBV5-5 with TRBJ2-7; D is ambiguous. The germline CDR1 and CDR2 sequences are SGHKS and YYEKEE (reference sequence). V gave up 2 bases and J gave up 3 bases, with 9 bases separating them. This CDR3 is built from 13 residues. CDR3 sequence: CASSFALLYEQYF. DNA of the CDR3: TGTGCCAGCAGCTTCGCTCTGCTCTACGAGCAGTACTTC.

This rearrangement joins TRBV6-5 to TRBJ1-3; the match to TRBD1 covers 8 bases. CDR3 length: 15 residues. CDR1 is MNHEY, CDR2 SVGAGI, per germline. Losses at the gene ends were 5 bases for V and 3 bases for J; bases not matched to a gene: 6. The CDR3 DNA reads TGTGCCAGCAGTGCAGGGGGCTTGGGTGGAAACACCATATATTTT. Translated, it gives CASSAGGLGGNTIYF.

The rearrangement links TRBV29-1 to TRBJ1-2; no clear D gene. Germline assignment: CDR1 SQVTM and CDR2 ANQGSEA. Trimming removed 6 bases at V and 5 bases at J, with 13 bases between. The length of the CDR3 is 12 residues. This CDR3 is CSVRVATYGYTF. The DNA for the CDR3 is TGCAGCGTCCGGGTCGCCACATATGGCTACACCTTC. Full variable domain (outside the CDR3, taken from reference TRBV29-1 and TRBJ1-2): SAVISQKPSRDICQRGTSLTIQCQVDSQVTMMFWYRQQPGQSLTLIATANQGSEATYESGFVIDKFPISRPNLTFSTLTVSNMSPEDSSIYLCSVRVATYGYTFGSGTRLTVV.

This chain connects TRBV9 to TRBJ2-7; D remains unclear. The CDR3 loop spans 15 amino acids. Germline loops: CDR1 SGDLS, CDR2 YYNGEE. V was clipped by 4 bases and J by 5 bases, with 19 bases between them. CDR3 nucleotides: TGTGCCAGCAGCTTCCAGGCCCAACGCTGCGACGAGCAGTACGTC. It specifies CASSFQAQRCDEQYV.

V is TRBV4-1 and J is TRBJ2-3; 7 nucleotides line up with TRBD1. The CDR3 is 15 residues long. The trim removed 0 bases at V and 4 bases at J, leaving 4 bases unmatched. The V gene's germline CDR1 is MGHRA and CDR2 YSYEKL. The CDR3 loop reads CASSQERTGADTQYF. The CDR3 DNA is TGCGCCAGCAGCCAAGAAAGGACAGGAGCAGATACGCAGTATTTT.

This clonotype turned up a few times. This chain uses TRBV28 with TRBJ2-7; the match to TRBD1 covers 8 bases. V was pared by 4 bases and J by 6 bases, with 2 bases of the junction left unmatched. The CDR3 consists of 12 residues. Germline loops: CDR1 MDHEN, CDR2 SYDVKM. CDR3 sequence: CASSYRGSEQYV. CDR3 nucleotides: TGTGCCAGCAGTTACAGGGGGAGCGAGCAGTACGTC.

This clonotype was recorded a few times. The chain recombines TRBV18 with TRBJ1-3; D gene unclear. With 0 bases removed from V and 4 bases from J, the gap between germline ends came to 10 bases. Germline values: CDR1 KGHSH, CDR2 LQKENI. CDR3 length equals 15 residues. The CDR3 loop reads CASSPPEGSGNTIYF. The CDR3 DNA follows: TGTGCCAGCTCACCACCGGAGGGATCCGGAAACACCATATATTTT.

This clonotype was observed a handful of times. The rearrangement joins TRBV11-2 to TRBJ2-7, with a possible D match to TRBD1 (5 bases). From germline, CDR1 is SGHAT and CDR2 FQNNGV. The CDR3 is 13 amino acids. The V gene lost 2 bases and the J gene lost 6 bases, with 11 bases spanning the gap. CDR3 sequence reads: CASSLLQAGEQYF. In nucleotides, the CDR3 is TGTGCCAGCAGCTTATTACAGGCCGGCGAGCAGTACTTC. The whole variable domain, filled in from reference TRBV11-2 and TRBJ2-7, reads EAGVAQSPRYKIIEKRQSVAFWCNPISGHATLYWYQQILGQGPKLLIQFQNNGVVDDSQLPKDRFSAERLKGVDSTLKIQPAKLEDSAVYLCASSLLQAGEQYFGPGTRLTVT.

This rearrangement joins TRBV21-1 to TRBJ2-2. TRBV21-1 constitutes a pseudogene. The CDR3 loop spans 14 amino acids. CDR3 region: CASSPGVSTGELFF. The CDR3 nucleotides are TGTGCCAGCAGCCCAGGCGTATCCACCGGGGAGCTGTTTTTT.

In this sample, this clonotype turned up once. The CDR3 here is CASPTDPSTDTQYF. The CDR3 DNA sequence: TGTGCCAGCCCGACAGATCCTAGCACAGATACGCAGTATTTT. The gene calls are TRBV11-2 and TRBJ2-3, with a possible D match to TRBD1 (5 bases). Germline V lookup: CDR1 SGHAT, CDR2 FQNNGV. The CDR3 runs 14 residues. With 8 bases removed from V and 0 bases from J, the gap between germline ends came to 12 bases.

This clonotype showed up just a few times. V and J are TRBV27 and TRBJ2-1; 11 nucleotides match TRBD2. This CDR3 is 16 amino acids long. CDR1 MNHEY and CDR2 SMNVEV come from the germline V gene (reference sequence). V shed 8 bases and J 9 bases; nucleotides not matched to a gene: 15. CDR3 DNA sequence: TGTGCCAGCCGGACTCAGGGTAGCGGGGGGGTGGTTGAGCAGTTCTTC. It specifies CASRTQGSGGVVEQFF.